A selection of T cell receptor beta chains follows, all from one sample in a study of blood T cells in healthy people across ages. MiXCR was run by TCRdb on the 5' RACE reads, yielding one entry per CDR3 protein. The sample lists hundreds of thousands of distinct CDR3 sequences; over 45% were seen once. Sequenced sample: blood. The receptors were gathered from a woman in her fifties or sixties in good health. CDR3s include the opening cysteine and the closing phenylalanine or tryptophan. A D gene is named only where the DNA matches it firmly. Rows may omit the clone size; those that give it use once, few, many or a size class.

abundance | j_gene | d_gene | v_gene | CDR3nt | CDR3aa
NA | TRBJ2-5 | NA | TRBV5-1 | TGCGCCAGCAGGATCGGGGCTGGGGAGACCCAGTACTTC | CASRIGAGETQYF
NA | TRBJ2-1 | TRBD2 | TRBV6-2/TRBV6-3 | TGTGCCAGCAGCCCCGAGAAAGCGGGAGGGATGGATGAGCAGTTCTTC | CASSPEKAGGMDEQFF
few | TRBJ2-7 | NA | TRBV30 | TGTGCCGGGAGTATTAACTACGAGCAGTACTTC | CAGSINYEQYF
few | TRBJ2-1 | NA | TRBV20-1 | TGCAGTGCTAGGCCCGTCTTGAACAATGAGCAGTTCTTC | CSARPVLNNEQFF
NA | TRBJ2-6 | NA | TRBV28 | TGTGCCAGCAGTTTTGTTCTCTCTCGCTCTGGGGCCAACGTCCTGACTTTC | CASSFVLSRSGANVLTF
NA | TRBJ1-4 | NA | TRBV27 | TGTGCCAGCAGTACCCAGGAAAATGAAAAACTGTTTTTT | CASSTQENEKLFF
NA | TRBJ2-7 | TRBD1 | TRBV28 | TGTGCCAGCAGCCCTGCCAGACAGGGCGCACTGGAGCAGTACTTC | CASSPARQGALEQYF
once | TRBJ2-7 | NA | TRBV7-9 | TGTGCCAGCAGCTTAGGGACGGACTACTACGAGCAGTACTTC | CASSLGTDYYEQYF
many | TRBJ2-1 | NA | TRBV5-5 | TGTGCCAGCAGCTTTGGGTGGAGAAATGAGCAGTTCTTC | CASSFGWRNEQFF
few | TRBJ2-5 | NA | TRBV20-1 | TGCAGTGCTAGAGTCCAAGGCGGACGGAAAGAGACCCAGTACTTC | CSARVQGGRKETQYF
few | TRBJ2-3 | TRBD1 | TRBV10-3 | TGTGCCATCAGTGAGTCTGGGACAGCTAGCACAGATACGCAGTATTTT | CAISESGTASTDTQYF
NA | TRBJ2-1 | NA | TRBV5-1 | TGCGCCAGCAGCTTGACCGGGGGGCCGGGGTTGAATGAGCAGTTCTTC | CASSLTGGPGLNEQFF
few | TRBJ1-2 | NA | TRBV12-3/TRBV12-4 | TGTGCCAGCAGTTTATCGGGGTATCCCTATGGCTACACCTTC | CASSLSGYPYGYTF
NA | TRBJ2-3 | TRBD2 | TRBV11-2 | TGTGCCAGCAGCTTAGGGGGGGGACCCTACACAGATACGCCGTATTTT | CASSLGGGPYTDTPYF
NA | TRBJ1-4 | NA | TRBV27 | TGTGCCAGCAAGGGCTCGTGGGAAAAACTGTTTTTT | CASKGSWEKLFF
NA | TRBJ2-5 | NA | TRBV5-1 | TGCGCCAGCAGACCTTCGGAGGCAGAGACCCAGTACTTC | CASRPSEAETQYF
few | TRBJ2-7 | TRBD2 | TRBV3-1 | TGTGCCAGCAGCCAATACGGGACTACATCCTACGAGCAGTACTTC | CASSQYGTTSYEQYF
few | TRBJ1-2 | TRBD1 | TRBV5-1 | TGCGCCAGCAGCCGCCCGTCTCAGACAGGGGACGTTAACTATGGCTACACCTTC | CASSRPSQTGDVNYGYTF
NA | TRBJ1-4 | NA | TRBV29-1 | TGCAGCGTTGGAGAGGGAGGAAGTGAAAAACTGTTTTTT | CSVGEGGSEKLFF
NA | TRBJ2-1 | NA | TRBV4-3 | TGCGCCAGCAGCCAAGACATGGACTATTACTACAATGAGCAGTTCTTC | CASSQDMDYYYNEQFF
NA | TRBJ2-7 | TRBD2 | TRBV7-2 | TGTGCCAGCAGCTTAGGTAGCGGGAGGGCCACCTACGAGCAGTACTTC | CASSLGSGRATYEQYF
NA | TRBJ2-5 | NA | TRBV9 | TGTGCCAGCAGCGTTGGAGTAGCCGGTCAAGAGACCCAGTACTTC | CASSVGVAGQETQYF
once | TRBJ2-3 | NA | TRBV6-2/TRBV6-3 | TGTGCCAGCAAAAAGACAGGCACAGATACGCAGTATTTT | CASKKTGTDTQYF
NA | TRBJ1-2 | NA | TRBV7-2 | TGTGCCAGCAGCTTCGGGGACCACTATGGCTACACCTTC | CASSFGDHYGYTF
NA | TRBJ1-1 | NA | TRBV20-1 | TGCAGTGCTAAAGGGGGAAAAACTGAAGCTTTCTTT | CSAKGGKTEAFF
NA | TRBJ1-2 | TRBD1 | TRBV28 | TGTGCCAGCAGCTCAGGACAGGGGACTAACTATGGCTACACCTTC | CASSSGQGTNYGYTF
NA | TRBJ2-6 | NA | TRBV4-3 | TGCGCCAGCAGCCAAGATCGATGGGCTGGGGCCAACGTCCTGACTTTC | CASSQDRWAGANVLTF
many | TRBJ2-7 | NA | TRBV20-1 | TGCAGTGCTGAAGGTGGTTACGGCTACGAGCAGTACTTC | CSAEGGYGYEQYF
NA | TRBJ1-2 | NA | TRBV25-1 | TGTGCCAGCAGTGAAGACAGGCGCTATGGCTACACCTTC | CASSEDRRYGYTF
NA | TRBJ2-1 | TRBD2 | TRBV20-1 | TGCAGTGCTAGAGGAGGGAGGGCAAGAAATGAGCAGTTCTTC | CSARGGRARNEQFF
NA | TRBJ2-3 | NA | TRBV12-3/TRBV12-4 | TGTGCCAGCAGTTTCTACCGGACTAGCACAGATACGCAGTATTTT | CASSFYRTSTDTQYF
NA | TRBJ2-5 | TRBD2 | TRBV20-1 | TGCAGTGCTAGGCGTGGCGGGAGGGCCAATGAGCAGTACTTC | CSARRGGRANEQYF
few | TRBJ1-6 | NA | TRBV25-1 | TGTGCCAGCAGTGAATACCCAGAGAGCTCCTATAATTCACCCCTCCACTTT | CASSEYPESSYNSPLHF
few | TRBJ2-7 | TRBD2 | TRBV20-1 | TGCAGTGCTAGAGATCTTGTGACTAGCGGGAGGAGTTACGAGCAGTACTTC | CSARDLVTSGRSYEQYF
few | TRBJ2-1 | TRBD2 | TRBV3-1 | TGTGCCAGCAGCCAAGAGTTCACTAGCGGGATAAATGAGCAGTTCTTC | CASSQEFTSGINEQFF
NA | TRBJ2-5 | NA | TRBV5-1 | TGCGCCAGCAGCTTGGCCGGAGTAGCAGTCATGGGTGGGACCCAGTACTTC | CASSLAGVAVMGGTQYF
NA | TRBJ1-1 | NA | TRBV10-3 | TGTGCCATCACCGGGGGCCAGGGTGGGAACACTGAAGCTTTCTTT | CAITGGQGGNTEAFF
NA | TRBJ2-5 | NA | TRBV3-1 | TGTGCCAGCAGCCAAGATCTTCCGGGACTGTCAACCCAGTACTTC | CASSQDLPGLSTQYF
NA | TRBJ1-2 | NA | TRBV7-2 | TGTGCCAGCAGCTTAGCTGGGGGGGGCGATGGCTACACCTTC | CASSLAGGGDGYTF
NA | TRBJ2-3 | TRBD2 | TRBV12-3/TRBV12-4 | TGTGCCAGCAGTTTACGCTTGAGCGGGAGGGCAGATACGCAGTATTTT | CASSLRLSGRADTQYF